Shown below are 9 T cell receptor beta chains from a single sample sequenced in a study of blood T cell repertoires in COVID-19. Profiling relied on immunoSEQ multiplex PCR, and the TCRdb table lists in-frame clones only, not all of them. The sample contains under 300,000 clones, approximately 86% of which appear only once. Sequenced sample: peripheral blood. The receptor set was obtained from a woman older than 75 with active or convalescent COVID-19.

V and J are TRBV14 and TRBJ1-4; D possibly corresponds to TRBD1 (5 bases). Looked up from germline, CDR1 is SGHDN and CDR2 is FVKESK. Trimming shortened V by 5 bases and J by 8 bases, and 15 bases separated the two germline ends. This CDR3 is 14 amino acids long. The CDR3 reads CASSKRQGWEKLFF. The CDR3 nucleotides are TGTGCCAGCAGCAAGAGGCAGGGTTGGGAAAAACTGTTTTTT.

V usage is TRBV29-1 and J usage is TRBJ2-7; 13 nucleotides match TRBD2. The trim removed 7 bases at V and 2 bases at J, leaving 5 bases unmatched. Germline-derived CDR1 and CDR2 are SQVTM and ANQGSEA. The CDR3 length is 14 residues. DNA for the CDR3: TGCAGCGCCCGACTAGCGGGAGGCCCCTACGAGCAGTACTTC. Encoded protein: CSARLAGGPYEQYF.

This clone has more than one count but fewer than ten. This rearrangement joins TRBV18 to TRBJ1-6; a weak D match, TRBD1 (6 bases). The CDR3 totals 14 residues. Germline CDR1 is KGHSH and CDR2 is LQKENI. Trimming cost V 1 base and J 8 bases, with 9 bases left between them. The CDR3: CASSPRQDDSPLHF. DNA of the CDR3: TGTGCCAGCTCACCACGACAGGACGATTCACCCCTCCACTTT. Drawing the rest from reference TRBV18 and TRBJ1-6, the complete variable domain is NAGVMQNPRHLVRRRGQEARLRCSPMKGHSHVYWYRQLPEEGLKFMVYLQKENIIDESGMPKERFSAEFPKEGPSILRIQQVVRGDSAAYFCASSPRQDDSPLHFGNGTRLTVT.

In this sample, this clone turned up once. The CDR3 DNA follows: TGTGCCAGCAGCCTTAGGACTATCCAGGGCAATGAGCAGTTCTTC. This gives the protein CASSLRTIQGNEQFF. V and J are TRBV9 and TRBJ2-1, with D perhaps matching TRBD2 (6 bases). Germline V gene sequence: CDR1 SGDLS, CDR2 YYNGEE. The ends were cut back, 4 bases at V and 6 bases at J, with 17 bases in the middle. The CDR3 spans 15 residues.

The gene calls are TRBV5-8 and TRBJ1-1; TRBD1 matches at 7 bases. This CDR3 is 17 amino acids long. Germline V gene lookup returns CDR1 SGHTS and CDR2 YDEGEE. Trimming took 3 bases from V and 6 from J; bases not matched to a gene: 17. Here the CDR3 reads CASSSAGRGREGAEAFF. The CDR3 DNA sequence: TGTGCCAGCAGCTCTGCCGGAAGGGGGCGCGAAGGGGCTGAAGCTTTCTTT.

The chain combines TRBV4-1 with TRBJ1-4; D not resolved. V was clipped by 1 base and J by 0 bases, with 9 bases between them. The germline gives CDR1 MGHRA, CDR2 YSYEKL. The CDR3 runs 16 residues. The CDR3 sequence is CASSQGWRSTNEKLFF. The CDR3, as DNA: TGCGCCAGCAGCCAAGGATGGAGATCAACTAATGAAAAACTGTTTTTT.

The chain employs TRBV5-6 and TRBJ1-3, with a tentative D call TRBD1 (6 bases). The CDR3 extends over 16 amino acids. Germline V lookup: CDR1 SGHDT, CDR2 YYEEEE. V was pared by 3 bases and J by 0 bases, with 13 bases between. Written as DNA, the CDR3 is TGTGCCAGCAGCTCTCGGGGGGCCCTCTCTGGAAACACCATATATTTT. Translating it yields CASSSRGALSGNTIYF. Filled out from reference TRBV5-6 and TRBJ1-3, the complete variable domain reads DAGVTQSPTHLIKTRGQQVTLRCSPKSGHDTVSWYQQALGQGPQFIFQYYEEEERQRGNFPDRFSGHQFPNYSSELNVNALLLGDSALYLCASSSRGALSGNTIYFGEGSWLTVV.

This rearrangement joins TRBV18 to TRBJ2-5; 7 bases line up with TRBD2. Per germline, CDR1 KGHSH and CDR2 LQKENI. With V trimmed by 5 bases and J by 5 bases, 5 bases remained unmatched. The CDR3 spans 13 residues. CDR3 residues: CASSSLAPETQYF. CDR3 coding DNA: TGTGCCAGCTCATCACTAGCGCCCGAGACCCAGTACTTC.

V usage is TRBV7-2 and J usage is TRBJ2-3, with 8 nucleotides matching TRBD2. The CDR3 length is 16 residues. V lost 3 bases to trimming and J lost 4 bases; unmatched junction nucleotides: 9. Germline V gives CDR1 SGHTA, CDR2 FQGNSA. The chain's CDR3 is CASSFFGAGGPDTQYF. Here the CDR3 DNA reads TGTGCCAGCAGCTTCTTCGGGGCGGGGGGCCCAGATACGCAGTATTTT.